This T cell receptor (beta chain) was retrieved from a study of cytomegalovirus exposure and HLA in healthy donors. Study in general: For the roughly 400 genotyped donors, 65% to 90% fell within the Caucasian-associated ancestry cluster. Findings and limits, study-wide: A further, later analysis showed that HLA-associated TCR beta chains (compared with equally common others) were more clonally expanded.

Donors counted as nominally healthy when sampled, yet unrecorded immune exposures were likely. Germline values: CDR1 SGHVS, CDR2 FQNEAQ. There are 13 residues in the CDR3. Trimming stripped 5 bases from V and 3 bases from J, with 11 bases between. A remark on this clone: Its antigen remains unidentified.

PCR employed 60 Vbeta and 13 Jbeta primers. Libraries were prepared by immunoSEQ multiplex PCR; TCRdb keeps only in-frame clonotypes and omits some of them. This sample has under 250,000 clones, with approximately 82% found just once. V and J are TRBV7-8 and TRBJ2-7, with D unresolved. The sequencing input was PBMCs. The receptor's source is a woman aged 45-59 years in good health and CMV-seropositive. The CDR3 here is CASSPRSNYEQYF. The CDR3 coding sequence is TGTGCCAGCAGCCCTAGGAGCAACTACGAGCAGTACTTC.